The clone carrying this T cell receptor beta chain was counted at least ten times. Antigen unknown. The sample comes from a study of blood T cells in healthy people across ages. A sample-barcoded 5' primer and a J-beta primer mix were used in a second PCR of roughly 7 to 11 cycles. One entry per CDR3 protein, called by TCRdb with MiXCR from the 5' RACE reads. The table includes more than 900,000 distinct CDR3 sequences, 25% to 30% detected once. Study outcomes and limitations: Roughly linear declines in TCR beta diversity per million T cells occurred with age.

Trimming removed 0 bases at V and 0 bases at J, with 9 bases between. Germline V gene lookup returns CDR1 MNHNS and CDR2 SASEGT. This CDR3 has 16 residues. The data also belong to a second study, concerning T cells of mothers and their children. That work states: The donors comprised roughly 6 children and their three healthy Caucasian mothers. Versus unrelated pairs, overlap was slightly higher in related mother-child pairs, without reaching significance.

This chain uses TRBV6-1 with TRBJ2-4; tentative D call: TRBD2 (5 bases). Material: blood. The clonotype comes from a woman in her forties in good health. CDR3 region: CASSEALALAKNIQYF. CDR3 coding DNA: TGTGCCAGCAGTGAAGCCCTAGCATTAGCCAAAAACATTCAGTACTTC.